These 14 T cell receptor beta chains were sequenced from one sample in a study of identical twins. TCRdb re-called the 5' RACE reads through MiXCR, storing one row per CDR3 protein. The repertoire has around 530,000 distinct CDR3 sequences, around 15% of them found once; the top ten carry about 0.47%. This sample also belongs to another study, concerning yellow fever vaccine responses in identical twins.

Source material: CD4+ T cells sorted from blood. The receptor source for this set is a woman between 18 and 29 years old in good health.

The V and J genes are TRBV3-1 and TRBJ2-7; TRBD2 matches 8 bases. Germline values: CDR1 LGHDT, CDR2 YNNKEL (reference sequence). This CDR3 has 16 residues. The J segment lost 4 bases and the V segment lost 5 bases, leaving 13 bases of the junction unmatched. CDR3 sequence: CASSARTSPIVYEQYF. DNA for the CDR3: TGTGCCAGCAGCGCCCGGACTAGCCCGATAGTTTACGAGCAGTACTTC.

This clonotype was seen a handful of times. The V gene is TRBV29-1, the J gene TRBJ2-7; tentatively, D is TRBD1 (5 bases). Between the trimmed V and J ends, which lost 0 bases and 4 bases, there was a span of 10 bases. Germline values: CDR1 SQVTM, CDR2 ANQGSEA. This CDR3 region has 13 residues. The CDR3 nucleotides are TGCAGCGTTGAAGACCAGGGTCGGTACGAGCAGTACTTC. Protein: CSVEDQGRYEQYF.

The chain employs TRBV2 and TRBJ2-1; D assignment may be TRBD1 or TRBD2 (5 bases each). The CDR3 covers 13 residues. Germline values: CDR1 SNHLY, CDR2 FYNNEI. V dropped 7 bases and J dropped 7 bases, with 14 bases sitting between them. The CDR3 region has the DNA TGTGCCAGCACGCTGGGGGATGGGAATGAGCAGTTCTTC. Protein product: CASTLGDGNEQFF.

The CDR3 reads CAINSGTGDHEQYF. The CDR3 DNA follows: TGTGCCATCAACTCCGGGACAGGGGACCACGAGCAGTACTTC. The rearrangement uses TRBV10-3 and TRBJ2-7; 10 bases fit TRBD1. V lost 7 bases and J lost 5; bases outside the gene matches: 8. This CDR3 has 14 residues. Germline CDR1 reads ENHRY; CDR2 reads SYGVKD.

This clonotype was detected only a few times. The chain uses TRBV7-9 and TRBJ2-1, with D perhaps TRBD1 or TRBD2 (5 bases each). Germline loops: CDR1 SEHNR, CDR2 FQNEAQ (reference sequence). Trimming left V 6 bases short and J 1 base short, with 16 bases between. The length of the CDR3 is 16 residues. CDR3 protein: CASSSKWGNSYNEQFF. In nucleotides, the CDR3 is TGTGCCAGCAGTTCTAAATGGGGGAATTCCTACAATGAGCAGTTCTTC. Combining the CDR3 with reference TRBV7-9 and TRBJ2-1 gives the whole variable domain DTGVSQNPRHKITKRGQNVTFRCDPISEHNRLYWYRQTLGQGPEFLTYFQNEAQLEKSRLLSDRFSAERPKGSFSTLEIQRTEQGDSAMYLCASSSKWGNSYNEQFFGPGTRLTVL.

This clonotype was recorded a few times. J is TRBJ1-3 and V is TRBV12-3 or TRBV12-4, with D perhaps TRBD1 (5 bases). The V end lost 5 bases, the J end lost 4 bases, and 12 bases lay between the germline ends. This CDR3 is 14 amino acids long. The CDR3 loop reads CASSPLGRGNTIYF. DNA for the CDR3: TGTGCCAGCAGTCCACTGGGACGGGGAAACACCATATATTTT.

This clonotype was found many times. The chain employs TRBV12-3 or TRBV12-4 and TRBJ2-1; 7 bases match TRBD2. The CDR3 sequence is 17 residues long. The junction had 16 bases not matched to a gene; V was cut back by 7 bases and J by 4 bases. The CDR3 reads CASTAQFGGKGYNEQFF. The CDR3 bases are TGTGCCAGCACCGCACAATTCGGGGGGAAGGGGTACAATGAGCAGTTCTTC.

This clonotype was counted a few times. This chain uses TRBV2 with TRBJ2-1; 8 bases fit TRBD2. The CDR3 loop spans 15 amino acids. CDR1 is SNHLY, CDR2 FYNNEI, per germline. V lost 7 bases and J lost 4; bases outside the gene matches: 9. The chain's CDR3 is CASTPVASGYNEQFF. The CDR3, as DNA: TGTGCCAGCACCCCGGTCGCTAGCGGGTACAATGAGCAGTTCTTC. Using reference TRBV2 and TRBJ2-1 for the parts outside the CDR3, the full variable domain is EPEVTQTPSHQVTQMGQEVILRCVPISNHLYFYWYRQILGQKVEFLVSFYNNEISEKSEIFDDQFSVERPDGSNFTLKIRSTKLEDSAMYFCASTPVASGYNEQFFGPGTRLTVL.

In its sample, this clonotype was seen a few times. This sequence joins TRBV5-4 and TRBJ1-4; the match to TRBD1 covers 7 bases. This CDR3 region has 13 residues. Germline values: CDR1 SGHNT, CDR2 YYREEE (reference sequence). Losses at the gene ends were 3 bases for V and 8 bases for J; bases not matched to a gene: 4. The CDR3 bases are TGTGCCAGCAGCTCACAACAGGGGGAAAAACTGTTTTTT. As protein: CASSSQQGEKLFF.

In its sample, this clonotype was seen many times. The chain has TRBV12-3 or TRBV12-4 and TRBJ2-4; D unresolved. The CDR3 contains 14 residues. V was cut by 3 bases and J by 5 bases, with 11 bases left in between. In nucleotides, the CDR3 is TGTGCCAGCAGTTTTAGTGAACCCGAAAACATTCAGTACTTC. Its translation: CASSFSEPENIQYF.

The J gene is TRBJ1-5, the V gene TRBV28; unclear D gene. The CDR3 contains 13 residues. Germline assignment: CDR1 MDHEN and CDR2 SYDVKM. V lost 5 bases and J 5 bases, leaving 10 bases between the germline ends. CDR3 coding DNA: TGTGCCAGCAGTCCAAACGGGCATCAGCCCCAGCATTTT. This encodes CASSPNGHQPQHF.

This clonotype showed up just a few times. This rearrangement joins TRBV20-1 to TRBJ2-3; D possibly matches TRBD1 or TRBD2 (5 bases each). There are 18 residues in the CDR3. Germline CDR1 and CDR2: DFQATT and SNEGSKA (reference sequence). V was cut by 2 bases and J by 4 bases, with 25 bases left in between. The CDR3 protein is CSARSLPQSGRRADTQYF. Here the CDR3 DNA reads TGCAGTGCTAGATCACTCCCCCAATCAGGGAGAAGGGCAGATACGCAGTATTTT.

This clonotype was recorded a few times. CDR3 nucleotide sequence: TGCAGCGTCCCCGGACTAGTTGGGGAGACCCAGTACTTC. Translation: CSVPGLVGETQYF. V gene TRBV29-1 combines with J gene TRBJ2-5; 7 bases align to TRBD2. The V gene's germline CDR1 is SQVTM and CDR2 ANQGSEA. The ends lost 6 bases at V and 5 bases at J; junction bases unmatched: 9. This CDR3 region has 13 residues.

The gene calls are TRBV20-1 and TRBJ2-3; 13 bases are shared with TRBD2. The CDR3 totals 15 residues. Per germline, CDR1 DFQATT and CDR2 SNEGSKA (reference sequence). The ends lost 5 bases at V and 2 bases at J; junction bases unmatched: 4. The CDR3 loop is CSAGTSGGATDTQYF. CDR3 sequence (DNA): TGCAGTGCTGGTACTAGCGGGGGGGCCACAGATACGCAGTATTTT.